Detailed here is one T cell receptor beta chain. Its cognate antigen is unknown. V trimming: 4 bases; J trimming: 4 bases; junction bases outside the gene matches: 3. Germline CDR1 is GTSNPN and CDR2 is SVGIG (reference sequence). This CDR3 comprises 14 residues. The immunoSEQ assay was v3.0, run at survey level. Sequenced by immunoSEQ multiplex PCR; TCRdb stores in-frame clones only, minus some. The sample yields about 40,000 clones, about nine tenths seen once. The data belong to a study of long-term antiretroviral therapy in people with HIV. Study in general: A decade or so separates the oldest specimens from the later 2015 immediate-ART recommendation.

Study results and caveats: For ART adherence, viral resistance and therapy changes, no data were available. Control repertoires displayed wider CDR3 length ranges than the HIV repertoires.

V gene TRBV30 combines with J gene TRBJ2-5, with 13 bases fitting TRBD2. The clonotype originates from a woman aged 50 to 65 with HIV. The sample consisted of unsorted PBMCs, taken 1.2 years after starting antiretroviral therapy. CDR3 region: CAWTRLAGGETQYF. The DNA for the CDR3 is TGTGCCTGGACCCGACTAGCGGGAGGAGAGACCCAGTACTTC.